One and the same sample provided the 12 T cell receptor beta chains below, sequenced in a study of cytomegalovirus exposure and HLA in healthy donors listed by TCRdb under 2017. The library was made by the immunoSEQ multiplex PCR assay. For the multiplex PCR, a mixture combining 60 forward primers for TCR Vbeta segments and 13 reverse primers for TCR Jbeta segments was used. Here the immuneACCESS table is served through TCRdb, limited to in-frame sequences with V and J called. Missing clones are a known gap in these copies; in checked studies unresolved V genes cover under half, and the rest lacks a known reason. Recorded for this sample are 150,000 or so clones; more than 65% of them occurred a single time. Of the sample, 1.5% to 2% falls within the top ten clones. Sequenced sample: PBMCs. Receptors were obtained from a woman aged 25 to 39 in good health and CMV-seronegative.

CDR3 in amino acids: CSVDEFATLDQETQYF. The CDR3 nucleotides read TGCAGCGTTGATGAGTTTGCGACTCTAGACCAAGAGACCCAGTACTTC. This chain connects TRBV29-1 to TRBJ2-5; D gene unclear. This CDR3 is built from 16 residues. The V end lost 3 bases, the J end lost 0 bases, and 17 bases lay between the germline ends. Germline loops: CDR1 SQVTM, CDR2 ANQGSEA.

This clone turned up a few times. The rearrangement links TRBV4-1 to TRBJ1-5, with TRBD1 matching 9 bases. The V and J ends lost 1 base and 6 bases, in that order; junction bases with no gene match: 7. The germline V gene encodes CDR1 MGHRA and CDR2 YSYEKL. The CDR3 loop spans 16 amino acids. The chain's CDR3 is CASSQGTGTGIQPQHF. The CDR3 DNA reads as TGCGCCAGCAGCCAAGGGACCGGGACAGGGATTCAGCCCCAGCATTTT.

V and J are TRBV5-1 and TRBJ2-6; D not resolved. Germline V lookup: CDR1 SGHRS, CDR2 YFSETQ. The CDR3 has 15 amino acids. The V end lost 3 bases, the J end lost 0 bases, and 7 bases lay between the germline ends. The CDR3 loop reads CASSYSNSGANVLTF. CDR3 nucleotides: TGCGCCAGCAGCTACTCAAACTCTGGGGCCAACGTCCTGACTTTC.

Here the CDR3 reads CASRLGHLNTEAFF. The CDR3 nucleotides read TGTGCCAGCAGGCTTGGACACCTGAACACTGAAGCTTTCTTT. The chain has TRBV7-9 and TRBJ1-1; a weak D match, TRBD1 (5 bases). In germline, CDR1 is SEHNR, CDR2 FQNEAQ (reference sequence). This CDR3 is 14 amino acids long. V lost 6 bases, J lost 0 bases, and 11 bases lay in between.

The V call is TRBV1, the J call TRBJ2-1; the table calls TRBD2, which could not be checked here. TRBV1 is a pseudogene segment. This CDR3 has 20 residues. This chain's CDR3 is CTSSLESRGCEREFYNEQFF. The CDR3 DNA reads TGCACCAGCAGCCTCGAAAGTAGGGGTTGCGAGCGGGAGTTCTACAATGAGCAGTTCTTC.

The gene calls are TRBV5-1 and TRBJ1-1, with 7 nucleotides matching TRBD1. After removal of 1 base from V and 1 base from J, the junction contained 4 bases not matched to a gene. Germline V gene sequence: CDR1 SGHRS, CDR2 YFSETQ. This CDR3 region has 15 residues. The CDR3 DNA follows: TGCGCCAGCAGCTTGAGGACAGGACGGAACACTGAAGCTTTCTTT. It yields the protein CASSLRTGRNTEAFF.

The V and J genes are TRBV7-9 and TRBJ1-2, with a possible D match to TRBD1 (5 bases). V was cut by 2 bases and J by 4 bases, with 11 bases left in between. From germline, CDR1 is SEHNR and CDR2 FQNEAQ (reference sequence). There are 14 residues in the CDR3. CDR3 amino acids: CASSLRQPAYGYTF. In nucleotides, the CDR3 is TGTGCCAGCAGCTTAAGACAGCCAGCCTATGGCTACACCTTC. The variable domain in full, with the rest retrieved from reference TRBV7-9 and TRBJ1-2, is DTGVSQNPRHKITKRGQNVTFRCDPISEHNRLYWYRQTLGQGPEFLTYFQNEAQLEKSRLLSDRFSAERPKGSFSTLEIQRTEQGDSAMYLCASSLRQPAYGYTFGSGTRLTVV.

Remarks on this clone: Mismatch with germline at one junction end may stem from a read error. Additional DNA sequences in this sample encode the identical CDR3. The chain has TRBV5-1 and TRBJ1-4; a weak D match, TRBD1 (5 bases). CDR1 is SGHRS, CDR2 YFSETQ, per germline. The CDR3 totals 14 residues. The CDR3 loop reads CASSLGLSNEKLFF. The CDR3 region has the DNA TGCGCTAGCAGCTTGGGACTTTCTAATGAAAAACTGTTTTTT.

This clone was detected a few times. This chain connects TRBV4-2 to TRBJ2-2; tentatively, D is TRBD2 (6 bases). Deletions cut 7 bases from V and 5 bases from J, with 17 bases between. The length of the CDR3 is 15 residues. Per the germline V gene, CDR1 is LGHNA and CDR2 is YNFKEQ. CDR3 residues: CASTGSASVTGELFF. DNA for the CDR3: TGTGCCAGCACTGGATCGGCTAGCGTTACCGGGGAGCTGTTTTTT.

There are a few counts of this clone. CDR3 sequence: CASSLTSGAYNEQFF. The CDR3 bases are TGTGCCAGCAGTCTGACTAGCGGGGCTTACAATGAGCAGTTCTTC. The chain uses TRBV28 and TRBJ2-1; TRBD2 aligns across 11 bases. Germline CDR1 is MDHEN and CDR2 is SYDVKM. The CDR3 contains 15 residues. V lost 5 bases to trimming and J lost 4 bases; unmatched junction nucleotides: 4. Full variable domain (rest looked up from reference TRBV28 and TRBJ2-1): DVKVTQSSRYLVKRTGEKVFLECVQDMDHENMFWYRQDPGLGLRLIYFSYDVKMKEKGDIPEGYSVSREKKERFSLILESASTNQTSMYLCASSLTSGAYNEQFFGPGTRLTVL.

The V and J genes are TRBV19 and TRBJ1-1, with a tentative D call TRBD1 (5 bases). Deletions cut 4 bases from V and 1 base from J, with 7 bases between. The CDR3 has 13 residues. Germline V gene lookup returns CDR1 LNHDA and CDR2 SQIVND (reference sequence). CDR3 loop: CASSKQGNTEAFF. The CDR3 bases are TGTGCCAGTAGTAAGCAGGGGAACACTGAAGCTTTCTTT. Full variable domain (missing parts from reference TRBV19 and TRBJ1-1): DGGITQSPKYLFRKEGQNVTLSCEQNLNHDAMYWYRQDPGQGLRLIYYSQIVNDFQKGDIAEGYSVSREKKESFPLTVTSAQKNPTAFYLCASSKQGNTEAFFGQGTRLTVV.

This chain uses TRBV30 with TRBJ2-1; perhaps TRBD2 as D (7 bases). Per the germline V gene, CDR1 is GTSNPN and CDR2 is SVGIG (reference sequence). The V end lost 8 bases, the J end lost 0 bases, and 17 bases lay between the germline ends. The CDR3 has 15 residues. CDR3 protein: CAQGEGGRSYNEQFF. The CDR3 DNA follows: TGTGCCCAAGGGGAGGGGGGCCGCTCCTACAATGAGCAGTTCTTC.